The 10 T cell receptor beta chains presented below share a single source sample, sequenced in a study of CD8 T cells in Susac syndrome (dated by TCRdb to the late 2010s). Library method: the immunoSEQ multiplex PCR assay. RNA was extracted using the RNeasy kit, and about 0.45 to 1 ug of the RNA was reverse transcribed with random hexamers. The public reads were reprocessed in TCRdb via fastp at Q25 and MiXCR, keeping in-frame beta chains. Rows matching on CDR3 protein sequence are summarized as one entry with the most common DNA and genes. Within this sample are around 150,000 distinct CDR3 sequences, with around 95% of them counted one time only. The top ten clonotypes cover over 0.11% of the sample. Sequenced: CD4+ T cells from PBMCs. These receptors were obtained from a human donor in good health.

The gene calls are TRBV29-1 and TRBJ2-3; D is perhaps TRBD1 (5 bases). The CDR3 runs 14 residues. The germline gives CDR1 SQVTM, CDR2 ANQGSEA. V lost 6 bases to trimming and J lost 2 bases, with 15 bases between them. The CDR3 nucleotides read TGCAGCGTCGAGGACACAGCGATCACAGATACGCAGTATTTT. Protein product: CSVEDTAITDTQYF.

This rearrangement joins TRBV20-1 to TRBJ2-3; the match to TRBD2 covers 9 bases. The CDR3 covers 16 residues. CDR1 and CDR2 (germline): DFQATT, SNEGSKA (reference sequence). Trimming removed 0 bases from V and 5 bases from J; junction bases left unmatched: 9. For the CDR3, the DNA is TGCAGTGCTAGAGATCCGGCGGGGGGGCCGGGAGATACGCAGTATTTT. Residues: CSARDPAGGPGDTQYF.

The CDR3 nucleotides read TGCAGTGCTAGTTCTGCGACTAGCGGGCAAGAGACCCAGTACTTC. Translating it yields CSASSATSGQETQYF. The chain carries TRBV20-1 and TRBJ2-5; 10 positions agree with TRBD2. J lost 2 bases, V lost 3 bases, and 6 bases had no gene match. The CDR3 is 15 amino acids. CDR1 is DFQATT and CDR2 is SNEGSKA in the germline V gene (reference sequence).

V gene TRBV5-1 combines with J gene TRBJ2-7; D not certain. This CDR3 has 13 amino acids. Germline V gene lookup returns CDR1 SGHRS and CDR2 YFSETQ. The V gene lost 4 bases and the J gene lost 3 bases, with 11 bases spanning the gap. The DNA of the CDR3 is TGCGCCAGCAGCCCGCCCGACCTCTACGAGCAGTACTTC. Translated, it gives CASSPPDLYEQYF.

V usage is TRBV25-1 and J usage is TRBJ1-2; D may be TRBD1 (5 bases). Germline CDR1 reads MGHDK; CDR2 reads SYGVNS. The CDR3 has 13 amino acids. The V gene lost 6 bases and the J gene lost 9 bases, with 17 bases spanning the gap. CDR3: CASRNVGQGSYTF. Written as DNA, the CDR3 is TGTGCCAGCAGGAACGTGGGGCAGGGTAGCTACACCTTC.

This chain uses TRBV18 with TRBJ2-7; 7 nucleotides line up with TRBD1. Per the germline V gene, CDR1 is KGHSH and CDR2 is LQKENI. The CDR3 extends over 15 amino acids. V dropped 3 bases and J dropped 0; count of bases not matched to a gene: 5. The CDR3 sequence: CASSPPGQSSYEQYF. DNA for the CDR3: TGTGCCAGCTCACCTCCGGGACAGAGCTCCTACGAGCAGTACTTC.

V is TRBV29-1 and J is TRBJ2-3; 15 bases align to TRBD2. Trimming removed 6 bases from V and 5 bases from J; junction bases left unmatched: 6. There are 15 residues in the CDR3. Germline lookup yields CDR1 SQVTM and CDR2 ANQGSEA. The CDR3 here is CSVGLAGGPLDTQYF. In DNA form, the CDR3 reads TGCAGCGTAGGACTAGCGGGGGGGCCTTTAGATACGCAGTATTTT.

This rearrangement joins TRBV7-6 to TRBJ2-5; 11 bases align to TRBD2. J was trimmed by 7 bases and V by 4 bases; bases with no gene match: 2. Germline V gene lookup returns CDR1 SGHVS and CDR2 FNYEAQ. The CDR3 consists of 13 residues. The DNA of the CDR3 is TGTGCCAGCAGCTCGGGACTAGCGGCGACCCAGTACTTC. It yields the protein CASSSGLAATQYF.

This clonotype appeared a few times. The chain has TRBV5-1 and TRBJ2-3, with TRBD1 as a possible D gene (6 bases). V lost 5 bases and J 1 base, leaving 11 bases between the germline ends. The CDR3 sequence is 14 residues long. The germline CDR1 and CDR2 sequences are SGHRS and YFSETQ. CDR3 residues: CASSSGVGTDTQYF. Written as DNA, the CDR3 is TGCGCCAGCAGTTCAGGGGTAGGCACAGATACGCAGTATTTT.

This clonotype has just one count. The V and J genes are TRBV5-8 and TRBJ1-2; D might be TRBD1 (5 bases). This CDR3 comprises 14 residues. V lost 4 bases and J 4 bases, leaving 14 bases between the germline ends. The V gene's germline CDR1 is SGHTS and CDR2 YDEGEE. DNA of the CDR3: TGTGCCAGCAGCCCGGGACGGCTACTCTATGGCTACACCTTC. Amino acids: CASSPGRLLYGYTF.